These T cell receptor beta chains were read from a single sample in a study of blood T cell repertoires in COVID-19. The repertoire was sequenced with immunoSEQ multiplex PCR; TCRdb's copy has only in-frame clones and lacks some. The data hold a few hundred thousand clones, with approximately 89% observed a single time. Sequencing used PBMCs or T cells enriched from blood (not recorded which). The receptors were sampled from a man aged 25 to 45 who had recovered from COVID-19. The CDR3 runs from the conserved cysteine through the conserved F or W. The order of the fields is clone size, V gene, J gene, D gene, CDR3 DNA, CDR3 protein. The D gene is left open where the match is weak. Expanded clones are given a class, and other clones once, few, many or no size at all.

-	TRBV13	TRBJ1-1	-	TGTGCCAGCAGCCCAAGGGGTGAAGCTTTCTTT	CASSPRGEAFF
-	TRBV6-2/TRBV6-3	TRBJ2-4	-	TGTGCCAGCAGTAAGATCGACAGGCTAGCCAAAAACATTCAGTACTTC	CASSKIDRLAKNIQYF
-	TRBV5-1	TRBJ1-2	-	TGCGCCAGCAGCTTGGGATCGGGGGTTGATGGCTACACCTTC	CASSLGSGVDGYTF
-	TRBV2	TRBJ1-6	TRBD1	TGTGCCAGCAGACTCACCGGGACAGGGGCCTCACCCCTCCACTTT	CASRLTGTGASPLHF
-	TRBV7-9	TRBJ1-6	TRBD1	TGTGCCAGCAGCGACAGGGCAGGAAATTCACCCCTCCACTTT	CASSDRAGNSPLHF
-	TRBV7-2	TRBJ1-4	-	TGTGCCAGCAGCTCGGGAACCGGGATTGAAAAACTGTTTTTT	CASSSGTGIEKLFF
-	TRBV19	TRBJ2-1	TRBD1	TGTGCCAGTAAGTGGGGGACAGGAGTATACAATGAGCAGTTCTTC	CASKWGTGVYNEQFF
-	TRBV5-6	TRBJ2-6	-	TGTGCCAGCAGCGTCGTAGTCAACGTCCTGACTTTC	CASSVVVNVLTF
-	TRBV6-5	TRBJ2-7	TRBD1	TGTGCCAGCATAAGACAGGGTTGGCTAGGGGAGCAGTACTTC	CASIRQGWLGEQYF
-	TRBV11-3	TRBJ2-1	-	TGTGCCAGCAGCACGGAGGGGGAGGGCAATGAGCAGTTCTTC	CASSTEGEGNEQFF
-	TRBV18	TRBJ1-1	TRBD1	TGTGCCAGCTCAGCTGACAGGGGTGGAACTGAAGCTTTCTTT	CASSADRGGTEAFF
-	TRBV6-5	TRBJ1-2	-	TGTGCCAGCAGTTACGATCTCACAGGGAACTATGGCTACACCTTC	CASSYDLTGNYGYTF
-	TRBV11-2	TRBJ1-1	-	TGTGCCAGCAGCTTAGATATTGGGTCCCACGGGGCTTTCTTT	CASSLDIGSHGAFF
-	TRBV5-4	TRBJ1-6	-	TGTGCCAGTAAGACAGCTGATAATTCACCCCTCCACTTT	CASKTADNSPLHF
-	TRBV19	TRBJ1-4	TRBD1	TGTGCCAGTAGTATTGGAGGGGGCCGGGAAAAACTGTTTTTT	CASSIGGGREKLFF
once	TRBV9	TRBJ2-7	-	TGTGCCAGCAGGCTAGTCGCGGCACAGCGGTACGAGCAGTACTTC	CASRLVAAQRYEQYF
-	TRBV14	TRBJ1-4	-	TGTGCCAGCTCCCATAGTCGCCAGGCCGGTGAAAAACTGTTTTTT	CASSHSRQAGEKLFF